This T cell receptor beta chain originates from a study of shared clonotypes between healthy human individuals (dated by TCRdb to between 2020 and 2021). Concerning the study at large: A couple of women and three men aged 18 to 49 years were included in the cohort. To estimate repertoire size and how much clonotypes are shared between individuals, the study performed deep sequencing of blood TCR repertoires from five healthy adults. Different laboratories and diverse techniques were used to prepare libraries and sequence TCR repertoires, to increase sequencing depth and limit assay-specific biases. Per donor, leukapheresis produced somewhere between about 0.85 and 8.9 billion PBMCs.

Using the deep immunoSEQ assay, TCR CDR3 regions were amplified from genomic DNA by multiplex PCR. Extracted genomic DNA from each cell subset was distributed evenly across all wells of several immunoSEQ 96-well plates, and each plate was treated as a replicate. Each replicate PCR for unsorted PBMC received roughly 300 ng genomic DNA, equal to about 30,000 T cell genomes. Ten immunoSEQ deep assay plates were used to sequence the unsorted PBMC genomic DNA. Purified libraries were measured with a Qubit 3.0 fluorometer, size-checked on a Bioanalyzer 2100, and measured again with the KAPA Library Quantification kit. Every immunoSEQ 96-well plate was sequenced on a separate single-read 150-cycle Illumina NextSeq 550 flow cell. The source study handled its data this way. Because the immunoSEQ output included only junctional sequences and no quality scores, the filtering could not be the same as the filtering used for full-length reads. To assign V/J genes and CDR3, sequences were annotated against IMGT germline references using PyIR, a Python wrapper for IgBLAST v1.9. Any read was removed if the V/J assignment was weak (E-value above 1e-6), the CDR3 was missing, or the read contained stop codons, out-of-frame junctions, or ambiguous translated residues. A V3J clonotype was defined by an identical inferred V gene, J gene, and CDR3 amino acid sequence. To compute the percentage overlap between repertoires, the number of shared unique clonotypes was divided by the size of the smaller repertoire. Richness of each repertoire was evaluated using RTK rarefaction, the Chao1 estimator, and Recon v2.1 estimates of unobserved clonotypes. TCRdb retrieved this table from immuneACCESS and kept in-frame rearrangements only. Not all clones are present; in checked studies, unresolved V genes account for under half, and no reason is known for the remainder. V, J and clone size were drawn from that table, and D and trimming were deduced from the DNA. The sample table lists 450,000 or so clones, around 77% of them with a count of one. The ten largest clones capture approximately 12% of the sample.

The investigation overall reported the following: Because the study included only a small number of donors, the genetic and exposure-history diversity represented was limited. Only blood was sampled, and tissue TCR repertoires likely differ from those in blood. Based on pairwise subsampling, the degree of clonotype sharing among donors was expected to be affected by sequencing depth.

Via the germline V gene, CDR1 is ENHRY and CDR2 SYGVKD. Trimming costs V 0 bases and J 5 bases, and their ends lie 11 bases apart. The CDR3 starts with the cysteine, ends with the phenylalanine, and has 15 residues. Kept here is only the CDR3 DNA, which spans 45 bases and is read in frame from base 1. The donors were healthy, HIV-negative adults with no recently reported acute infections or vaccinations. All donors were Caucasian adults living in Nashville, Tennessee, USA. For unsorted samples, 90 million to 95 million PBMCs were counted, and genomic DNA was extracted using the QIAamp DNA Blood Mini kit. Blood was obtained by leukapheresis, after which PBMCs were separated by Ficoll-Histopaque density gradient centrifugation and cryopreserved in liquid nitrogen vapor phase. Note on this clone: The antigen this receptor binds is unknown. No much larger clonotype is one base removed from it; base qualities were not supplied.

The sequence is built from TRBV10-3 and TRBJ2-4; TRBD1 is a possible D gene, resting on 6 matching bases. What was sequenced was PBMCs. This clonotype was sampled from a woman aged 40 to 50 in good health. Some clones in this sample may be carry-over from other donors' samples. The nucleotide sequence is TGTGCCATCAGTGAGTCCTTCGGACAGCAAAACATTCAGTACTTC. It codes for CAISESFGQQNIQYF.